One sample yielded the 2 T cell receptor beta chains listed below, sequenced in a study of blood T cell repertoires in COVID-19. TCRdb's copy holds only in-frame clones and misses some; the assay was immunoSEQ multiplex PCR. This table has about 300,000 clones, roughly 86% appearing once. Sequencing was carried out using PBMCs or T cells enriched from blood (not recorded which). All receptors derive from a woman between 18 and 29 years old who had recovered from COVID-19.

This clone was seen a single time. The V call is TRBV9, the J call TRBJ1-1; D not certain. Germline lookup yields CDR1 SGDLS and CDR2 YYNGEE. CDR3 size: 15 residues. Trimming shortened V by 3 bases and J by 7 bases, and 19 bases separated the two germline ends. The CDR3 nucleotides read TGTGCCAGCAGCGACCTTAGGGAAGGGAGAGGTGAAGCTTTCTTT. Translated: CASSDLREGRGEAFF.

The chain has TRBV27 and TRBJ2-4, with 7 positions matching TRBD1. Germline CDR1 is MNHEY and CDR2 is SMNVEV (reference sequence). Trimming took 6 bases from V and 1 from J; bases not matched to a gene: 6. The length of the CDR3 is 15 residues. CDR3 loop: CASSSQGSAKNIQYF. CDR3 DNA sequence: TGTGCCAGCAGCTCACAGGGGAGCGCCAAAAACATTCAGTACTTC.